The TCR beta chain described here comes from a study of low-dose radiotherapy and immunotherapy resistance in tumors. Study information: A dose of 0.5 Gy per fraction was delivered to Cohort 1 every 2 weeks, for a total of 6.5 Gy. Members of Cohort 2 were treated with 1 Gy per fraction every two weeks; their total was 13 Gy over 26 weeks. Aspirin was taken orally by patients at 300 mg daily for four cycles from cycle 1 day 1.

Time point defined: after trial treatment. The treatment denotes: LDRT plus nivolumab, ipilimumab, low-dose cyclophosphamide and aspirin (RACIN trial). Alpha- and beta-chain coverage of first-strand cDNA came from TRAV- and TRBV-specific primers. TCRs were put through 20 PCR cycles of amplification with Phusion. A constant-region primer and the V-primer adapter served as the primer pair. After the mRNA was isolated, it was amplified using in vitro transcription. TCRdb used MiXCR to reprocess the reads, holding one entry per CDR3 protein. The sample has about 58,000 distinct CDR3 sequences; 20% to 25% are singletons. The V gene end was trimmed by 8 bases and the J gene end by 5 bases; junction bases not matched to a gene: 3. The CDR3 contains 12 residues. The germline CDR1 and CDR2 sequences are SQVTM and ANQGSEA.

Specimen: PBMCs, collected after low-dose radiotherapy plus immunotherapy. The chain links TRBV29-1 to TRBJ1-5; 10 nucleotides match TRBD1. The TCR sequence derives from a male donor with prostate cancer. The CDR3 reads CSTGTGDQPQHF. In nucleotides, the CDR3 is TGCAGCACCGGGACAGGGGATCAGCCCCAGCATTTT.